One sample yielded the 15 T cell receptor beta chains listed below, sequenced in a study of blood T cell repertoires in COVID-19. Clones were sequenced by immunoSEQ multiplex PCR, and TCRdb holds only the in-frame ones, with some missing. The table has around 70,000 clones, around 75% seen once. Sample: peripheral blood. These receptors all come from a man in his sixties or seventies with acute or convalescent COVID-19.

This clone came up once. The chain recombines TRBV7-9 with TRBJ2-1; 14 bases agree with TRBD2. Trimming cost V 1 base and J 7 bases; bases outside gene matches: 9. Germline V gives CDR1 SEHNR, CDR2 FQNEAQ (reference sequence). The CDR3 runs 18 residues. The CDR3 is CASSLGLAGGPGENEQFF. In DNA form, the CDR3 reads TGTGCCAGCAGCTTAGGACTAGCGGGAGGGCCGGGCGAGAATGAGCAGTTCTTC.

The chain has TRBV5-1 and TRBJ2-1; weak D call: TRBD2 (5 bases). The CDR3 consists of 12 residues. V gave up 7 bases and J gave up 4 bases, with 9 bases separating them. Germline V gives CDR1 SGHRS, CDR2 YFSETQ. DNA for the CDR3: TGCGCCAGCGGATCGGGGTACAATGAGCAGTTCTTC. Translation gives CASGSGYNEQFF.

This chain uses TRBV7-8 with TRBJ2-5, with 9 positions matching TRBD2. Per germline, CDR1 SGHVS and CDR2 FQNEAQ. After removal of 1 base from V and 1 base from J, the junction contained 4 bases not matched to a gene. The CDR3 sequence is 16 residues long. In nucleotides, the CDR3 is TGTGCCAGCAGCTTAGGGGCTAGCGGGGCCCAAGAGACCCAGTACTTC. This sequence encodes CASSLGASGAQETQYF.

V gene TRBV6-5 combines with J gene TRBJ2-7; 7 bases match TRBD2. Germline loops: CDR1 MNHEY, CDR2 SVGAGI. With 6 bases clipped from V and 5 bases from J, the junction kept 7 bases outside the gene matches. The CDR3 has 13 residues. The CDR3 here is CASRPSGTHEQYF. The CDR3, as DNA: TGTGCCAGCAGGCCTAGCGGTACCCACGAGCAGTACTTC.

V usage is TRBV7-9 and J usage is TRBJ1-2; no clear D gene. With 2 bases removed from V and 2 bases from J, the gap between germline ends came to 9 bases. From germline, CDR1 is SEHNR and CDR2 FQNEAQ (reference sequence). The CDR3 loop spans 14 amino acids. In DNA form, the CDR3 reads TGTGCCAGCAGCTTAAGTGCACTGAACTATGGCTACACCTTC. Translating it yields CASSLSALNYGYTF.

This clone came up once. The J gene is TRBJ2-2, the V gene TRBV27, with D maybe TRBD1 (5 bases). The V gene's germline CDR1 is MNHEY and CDR2 SMNVEV (reference sequence). V lost 5 bases, J lost 7 bases, and 11 bases lay in between. CDR3 length: 13 amino acids. The CDR3 reads CASSPRQGGELFF. The CDR3 DNA sequence: TGTGCCAGCAGTCCCCGCCAGGGCGGGGAGCTGTTTTTT.

V and J are TRBV6-5 and TRBJ2-1, with 8 positions matching TRBD2. The CDR3 has 13 residues. CDR1 and CDR2 (germline): MNHEY, SVGAGI. The J segment lost 8 bases and the V segment lost 5 bases, leaving 5 bases of the junction unmatched. The CDR3 protein is CASSRLAGYEQFF. The CDR3 DNA follows: TGTGCCAGCAGTCGGCTAGCGGGTTATGAGCAGTTCTTC.

In this sample, this clone turned up a few times. The J gene is TRBJ1-5, the V gene TRBV28; 11 nucleotides match TRBD1. The CDR3 runs to 15 residues. CDR1 MDHEN and CDR2 SYDVKM come from the germline V gene. V shed 5 bases and J 5 bases; nucleotides not matched to a gene: 5. CDR3 region: CASSPGTGGYQPQHF. CDR3 coding DNA: TGTGCCAGCAGTCCCGGGACAGGGGGTTATCAGCCCCAGCATTTT.

This sequence joins TRBV25-1 and TRBJ2-1; tentative D call: TRBD1 (6 bases). V lost 2 bases, J lost 7 bases, and 6 bases lay in between. The germline gives CDR1 MGHDK, CDR2 SYGVNS. The CDR3 is made up of 12 amino acids. CDR3 coding DNA: TGTGCCAGCAGTGAACAGGGGAATGAGCAGTTCTTC. It specifies CASSEQGNEQFF.

J is TRBJ1-2 and V is TRBV5-6; 9 bases are a match to TRBD1. The CDR3 contains 14 residues. CDR1 and CDR2 (germline): SGHDT, YYEEEE. Trimming at V came to 4 bases and at J to 4 bases, leaving 5 bases not matched to a gene. Here the CDR3 DNA reads TGTGCCAGCAGCCCGCCGGGACAGGGCTATGGCTACACCTTC. Residues: CASSPPGQGYGYTF.

This clone was seen more than once but under ten times. The gene calls are TRBV7-3 and TRBJ2-2; D is undetermined. V was clipped by 0 bases and J by 4 bases, with 6 bases between them. CDR1 and CDR2 (germline): SGHTA, FQGTGA. The CDR3 contains 14 residues. CDR3 region: CASSLTSGTGELFF. The CDR3 DNA is TGTGCCAGCAGCTTAACGAGTGGCACCGGGGAGCTGTTTTTT.

This sequence joins TRBV24-1 and TRBJ2-5; the match to TRBD2 covers 7 bases. Germline V lookup: CDR1 KGHDR, CDR2 SFDVKD. Germline trimming cut 2 bases from V and 5 bases from J; bases unmatched to any gene: 7. This CDR3 region has 15 residues. CDR3: CATSDSPGRPETQYF. CDR3 DNA: TGTGCCACCAGTGATTCCCCCGGGAGGCCGGAGACCCAGTACTTC.

This chain's CDR3 is CAISETLGGTQYF. In nucleotides, the CDR3 is TGTGCCATCAGTGAGACACTCGGGGGTACGCAGTATTTT. The rearrangement links TRBV10-3 to TRBJ2-3; possible D gene TRBD2, 6 bases. Trimming removed 2 bases at V and 8 bases at J, with 11 bases between. There are 13 residues in the CDR3. CDR1 and CDR2 from the germline V gene are ENHRY and SYGVKD.

The CDR3, as DNA: TGTGCCAGCAGCGTGGGACTAGCGGGAGGGTACGAGCAGTACTTC. It yields the protein CASSVGLAGGYEQYF. The genes are TRBV28 and TRBJ2-7, with 16 bases lining up with TRBD2. This CDR3 contains 15 residues. Germline lookup yields CDR1 MDHEN and CDR2 SYDVKM. J was trimmed by 4 bases and V by 6 bases; bases with no gene match: 3.

In its sample, this clone was seen a few times. J is TRBJ2-5 and V is TRBV12-5; TRBD2 might be the D (5 bases). Germline loops: CDR1 LGHNT, CDR2 FRNRAP. V shed 3 bases and J shed 2 bases, with 7 bases lying between them. There are 13 residues in the CDR3. This chain's CDR3 is CASGLRGQETQYF. CDR3 sequence (DNA): TGTGCTAGTGGTTTACGCGGGCAAGAGACCCAGTACTTC.